This T cell receptor beta chain was recovered during a study of response to subunit inactivated influenza vaccine (dated by TCRdb to the late 2010s). At the level of the whole study: The study used deep quantitative T cell receptor repertoire profiling to track responses to a trivalent subunit inactivated influenza vaccine.

With respect to this clonotype: The target of this receptor is not known. Base qualities are missing; no much larger clone stands one base away.

The CDR3 measures 15 amino acids from cysteine to phenylalanine. Only the CDR3 DNA stays, 45 bases, in frame from base 1. The germline V gene (reference sequence) yields SGHKS for CDR1 and YYEKEE for CDR2. V is clipped by 1 base and J by 6 bases, and the sequence between their germline boundaries is 14 bases long. Receptor amplification or capture employed RT-PCR. For sequencing, an Illumina HiSeq 2500 was employed. TCRdb reworked the public reads: Q25 trimming with fastp, MiXCR clone assembly, productive beta chains retained. Rows matching on CDR3 protein sequence are summarized as one entry with the most common DNA and genes. The sample profile shows about 520,000 distinct CDR3 sequences; roughly 27% of them were found once. The ten largest clones add up to over 1.5% of the sample. Results the study describes overall, beyond this receptor: The authors suggested that each seasonal influenza vaccination may recruit only a limited number of new T cells.

The specimen was CD4+ T cells sorted from PBMCs, collected more than 4 days after vaccination. Here the chain combines TRBV5-5 and TRBJ2-1; no D segment can be confidently identified. The source of this sequence is a man aged 50 to 60 who received an inactivated influenza vaccine. Donor details come from another sample of the same person, matched by shared clones. The CDR3 region reads CASSLSPASINEQFF. The nucleotide sequence is TGTGCCAGCAGCTTGTCGCCAGCGTCCATCAATGAGCAGTTCTTC.